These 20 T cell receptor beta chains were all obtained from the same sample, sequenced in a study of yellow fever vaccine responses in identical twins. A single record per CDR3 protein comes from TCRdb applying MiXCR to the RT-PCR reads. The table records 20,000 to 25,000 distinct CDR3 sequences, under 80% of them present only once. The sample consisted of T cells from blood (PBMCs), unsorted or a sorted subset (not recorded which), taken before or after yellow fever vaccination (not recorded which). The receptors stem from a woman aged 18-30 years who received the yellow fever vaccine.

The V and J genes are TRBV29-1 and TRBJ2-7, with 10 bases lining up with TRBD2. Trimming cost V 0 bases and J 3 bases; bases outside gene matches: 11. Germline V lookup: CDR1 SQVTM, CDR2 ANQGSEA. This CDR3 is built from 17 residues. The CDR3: CSVEDQYGTSEDYEQYF. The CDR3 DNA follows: TGCAGCGTTGAAGATCAATACGGGACTAGCGAGGACTACGAGCAGTACTTC.

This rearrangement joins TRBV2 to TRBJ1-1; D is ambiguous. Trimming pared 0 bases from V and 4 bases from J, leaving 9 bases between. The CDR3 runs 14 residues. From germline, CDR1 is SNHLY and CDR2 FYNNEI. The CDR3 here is CASSEARQSTEAFF. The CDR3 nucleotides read TGTGCCAGCAGTGAAGCGCGGCAGAGCACTGAAGCTTTCTTT.

In DNA form, the CDR3 reads TGCGCCAGCAGAACCGGGGTGGGAAAGGTTGGCCAGTTCTTC. Protein sequence: CASRTGVGKVGQFF. This chain uses TRBV5-1 with TRBJ2-1, with a tentative D call TRBD2 (5 bases). This CDR3 contains 14 residues. Germline CDR1 and CDR2: SGHRS and YFSETQ. Between the trimmed V and J ends, which lost 5 bases and 13 bases, there was a span of 22 bases.

CDR3 DNA sequence: TGTGCCAGTAACGAGGGTCAAGAGACCCAGTACTTC. The encoded protein is CASNEGQETQYF. The rearrangement links TRBV18 to TRBJ2-5; TRBD2 might be the D (5 bases). CDR3 size: 12 residues. Trimming left V 9 bases short and J 2 bases short, with 10 bases between. Per the germline V gene, CDR1 is KGHSH and CDR2 is LQKENI.

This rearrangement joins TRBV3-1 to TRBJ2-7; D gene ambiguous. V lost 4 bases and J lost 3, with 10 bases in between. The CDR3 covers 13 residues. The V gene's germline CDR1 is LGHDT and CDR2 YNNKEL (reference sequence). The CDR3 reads CASSPNFGYEQYV. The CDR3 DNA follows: TGTGCCAGCAGCCCTAACTTCGGCTACGAGCAGTACGTC.

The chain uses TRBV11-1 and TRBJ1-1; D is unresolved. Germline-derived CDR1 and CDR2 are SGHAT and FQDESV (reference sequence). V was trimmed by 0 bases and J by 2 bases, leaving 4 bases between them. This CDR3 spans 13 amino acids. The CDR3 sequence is CASSLAVNTEAFF. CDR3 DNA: TGTGCCAGCAGCTTAGCCGTTAACACTGAAGCTTTCTTT.

The CDR3 spells CASSLFQGGTDTQYF. DNA of the CDR3: TGTGCCAGCAGCCTCTTTCAGGGCGGCACAGATACGCAGTATTTT. The V call is TRBV28, the J call TRBJ2-3; possibly TRBD1 for D (5 bases). From germline, CDR1 is MDHEN and CDR2 SYDVKM. The CDR3 covers 15 residues. V was cut by 6 bases and J by 1 base, with 14 bases left in between.

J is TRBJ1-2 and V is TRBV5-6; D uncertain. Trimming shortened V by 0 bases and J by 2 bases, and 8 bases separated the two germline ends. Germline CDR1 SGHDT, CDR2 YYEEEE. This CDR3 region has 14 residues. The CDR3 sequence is CASSLEAPNYGYTF. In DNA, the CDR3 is TGTGCCAGCAGCTTGGAGGCCCCCAACTATGGCTACACCTTC.

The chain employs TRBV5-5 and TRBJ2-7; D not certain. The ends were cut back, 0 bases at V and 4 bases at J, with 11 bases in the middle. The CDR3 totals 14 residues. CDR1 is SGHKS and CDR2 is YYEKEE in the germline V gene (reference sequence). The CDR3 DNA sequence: TGTGCCAGCAGCTTGGCGGTAGGGTCGTACGAGCAGTACTTC. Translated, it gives CASSLAVGSYEQYF.

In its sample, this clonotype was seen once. The CDR3, as DNA: TGCAGTGCTAGCGGACTAGCGGGGTACAATGAGCAGTTCTTC. As protein: CSASGLAGYNEQFF. This chain uses TRBV20-1 with TRBJ2-1; 12 bases are a match to TRBD2. Trimming took 3 bases from V and 4 from J; bases not matched to a gene: 1. This CDR3 region has 14 residues. The germline V gene has CDR1 DFQATT and CDR2 SNEGSKA (reference sequence).

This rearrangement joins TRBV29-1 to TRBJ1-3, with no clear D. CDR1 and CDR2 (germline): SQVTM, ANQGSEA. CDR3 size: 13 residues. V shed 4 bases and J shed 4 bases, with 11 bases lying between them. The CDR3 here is CSVGYERGNTIYF. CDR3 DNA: TGCAGCGTTGGGTACGAAAGAGGAAACACCATATATTTT.

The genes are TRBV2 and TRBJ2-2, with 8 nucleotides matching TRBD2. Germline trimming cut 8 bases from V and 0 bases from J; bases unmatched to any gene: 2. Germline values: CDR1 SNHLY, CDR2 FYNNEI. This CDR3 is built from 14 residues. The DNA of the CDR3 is TGTGCCAGCGCGGGACTAGCGAACACCGGGGAGCTGTTTTTT. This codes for CASAGLANTGELFF.

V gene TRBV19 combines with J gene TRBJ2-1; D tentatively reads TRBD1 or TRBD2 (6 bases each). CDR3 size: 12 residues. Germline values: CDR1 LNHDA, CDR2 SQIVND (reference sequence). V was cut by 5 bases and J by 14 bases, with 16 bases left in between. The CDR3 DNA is TGTGCCAGTAGTCCCAACGGGGGCTGGGAGTTCTTC. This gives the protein CASSPNGGWEFF.

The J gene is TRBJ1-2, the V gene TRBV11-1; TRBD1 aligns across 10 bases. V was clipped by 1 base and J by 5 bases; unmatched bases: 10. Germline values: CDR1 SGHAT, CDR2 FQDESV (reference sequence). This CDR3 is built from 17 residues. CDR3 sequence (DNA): TGTGCCAGCAGCTTAGTAGGGGGACAGGGGAAACAATATGGCTACACCTTC. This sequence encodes CASSLVGGQGKQYGYTF.

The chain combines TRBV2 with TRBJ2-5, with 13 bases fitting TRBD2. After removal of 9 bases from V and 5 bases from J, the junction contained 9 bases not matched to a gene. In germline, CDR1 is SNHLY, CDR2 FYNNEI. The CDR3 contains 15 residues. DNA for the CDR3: TGTGCCAGTCCTGGACTAGCGGGAGTATATGAGACCCAGTACTTC. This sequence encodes CASPGLAGVYETQYF.

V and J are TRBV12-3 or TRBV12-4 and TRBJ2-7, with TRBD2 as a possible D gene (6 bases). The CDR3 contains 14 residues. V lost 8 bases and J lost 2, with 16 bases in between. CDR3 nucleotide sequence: TGTGCCAGCGCCAGAGGCGGGACCACCTACGAGCAGTACTTC. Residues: CASARGGTTYEQYF.

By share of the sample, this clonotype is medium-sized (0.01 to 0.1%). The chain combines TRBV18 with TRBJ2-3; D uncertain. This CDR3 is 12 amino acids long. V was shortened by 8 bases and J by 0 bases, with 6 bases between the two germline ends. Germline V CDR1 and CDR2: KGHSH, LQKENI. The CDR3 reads CASSLSTDTQYF. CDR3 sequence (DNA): TGTGCCAGCAGCTTAAGCACAGATACGCAGTATTTT.

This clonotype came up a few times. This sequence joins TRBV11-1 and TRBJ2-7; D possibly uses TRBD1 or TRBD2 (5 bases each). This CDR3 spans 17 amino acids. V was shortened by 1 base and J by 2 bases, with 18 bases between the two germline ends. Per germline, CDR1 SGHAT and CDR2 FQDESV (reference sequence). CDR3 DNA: TGTGCCAGCAGCTTAGTCCTTGGGACCCGGAGACCCTACGAGCAGTACGTC. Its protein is CASSLVLGTRRPYEQYV.

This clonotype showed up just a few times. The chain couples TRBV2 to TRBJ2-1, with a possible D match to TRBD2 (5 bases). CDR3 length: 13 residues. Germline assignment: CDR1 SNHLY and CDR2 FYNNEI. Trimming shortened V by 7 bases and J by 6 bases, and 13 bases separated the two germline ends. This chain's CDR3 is CASKLEVGNEQFF. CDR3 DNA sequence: TGTGCCAGCAAGTTGGAGGTCGGCAATGAGCAGTTCTTC.

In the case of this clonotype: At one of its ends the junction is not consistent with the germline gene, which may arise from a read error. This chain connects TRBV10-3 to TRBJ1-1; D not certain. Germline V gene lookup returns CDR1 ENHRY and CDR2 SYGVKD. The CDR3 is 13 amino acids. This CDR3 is CAISESETTDAFF. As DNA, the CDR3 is TGTGCCATCAGTGAGTCGGAAACCACTGATGCTTTCTTT.